Following are 5 T cell receptor beta chains from one sample sequenced in a study of OX40 agonist ivuxolimab in advanced cancers. TCRdb's copy holds only in-frame clones and misses some; the assay was immunoSEQ multiplex PCR. The sample records tens of thousands of clones, around 85% being singletons. Sequencing was performed on CD4+ or CD8+ T cells sorted from blood, taken in a trial of the OX40 agonist ivuxolimab. Source of these receptors: an adult with an advanced solid tumor such as melanoma, head and neck, liver or kidney cancer.

The chain recombines TRBV6-5 with TRBJ2-5, with D possibly matching TRBD1 (6 bases). Trimming cost V 4 bases and J 4 bases, with 13 bases left between them. The germline V gene encodes CDR1 MNHEY and CDR2 SVGAGI. The CDR3 consists of 14 residues. In nucleotides, the CDR3 is TGTGCCAGCAGTTTCGGACAGTTTGGAGAGACCCAGTACTTC. This sequence encodes CASSFGQFGETQYF.

In this sample, this clone turned up once. The rearrangement joins TRBV7-2 to TRBJ2-5; 13 bases align to TRBD2. The J call could be wrong; TRBJ2-7 is a better fit for the DNA end. The germline CDR1 and CDR2 sequences are SGHTA and FQGNSA. The CDR3 sequence is 16 residues long. The CDR3 DNA reads TGTGCCAGCAGTCGACTAGCGGGAGGAGGCTCCTACGAGCAGTACTTC. Translated: CASSRLAGGGSYEQYF.

In this sample, this clone turned up once. The V and J genes are TRBV28 and TRBJ1-1; possibly TRBD1 for D (5 bases). CDR3 length: 15 residues. The V and J ends lost 3 bases and 1 base respectively, with 12 bases between them. Germline V gene lookup returns CDR1 MDHEN and CDR2 SYDVKM. Written as DNA, the CDR3 is TGTGCCAGCAGTTTGATGGGGAGGGGGAACACTGAAGCTTTCTTT. This codes for CASSLMGRGNTEAFF.

This clone is a singleton in its sample. The chain is built from TRBV18 and TRBJ2-7; 8 bases agree with TRBD1. Germline-derived CDR1 and CDR2 are KGHSH and LQKENI. The CDR3 is made up of 15 amino acids. With 1 base clipped from V and 0 bases from J, the junction kept 2 bases outside the gene matches. The CDR3 protein is CASSPLGTGSYEQYF. In DNA, the CDR3 is TGTGCCAGCTCACCACTGGGGACAGGCTCCTACGAGCAGTACTTC.

The V call is TRBV5-4, the J call TRBJ1-4, with 8 bases that match TRBD1. V shed 0 bases, J shed 6 bases, and the junction held 4 bases outside the gene matches. Germline assignment: CDR1 SGHNT and CDR2 YYREEE (reference sequence). CDR3 length equals 15 residues. The CDR3 loop is CASSLAQGAHEKLFF. Written as DNA, the CDR3 is TGTGCCAGCAGCTTGGCCCAGGGGGCGCATGAAAAACTGTTTTTT.